This entry lists 10 T cell receptor beta chains sequenced from one sample in a study of T cells in Graves' hyperthyroidism and ophthalmopathy. Researchers amplified the TCR beta CDR3 regions from RNA transcripts. The TCR CDR3 first-round RT-PCR relied on the HTBI primer set. TCRdb passed the multiplex PCR reads through MiXCR, listing each CDR3 protein once. This table holds under 450,000 distinct CDR3 sequences, more than 15% found once. Sequencing used blood. The source is a young woman with Graves' hyperthyroidism.

This clonotype was picked up many times. This chain uses TRBV15 with TRBJ2-1, with D possibly being TRBD1 (5 bases). The V end lost 0 bases, the J end lost 8 bases, and 8 bases lay between the germline ends. This CDR3 region has 13 residues. Per the germline V gene, CDR1 is LNHNV and CDR2 is YYDKDF (reference sequence). The CDR3 bases are TGTGCCACCAGCAGAGAATGGGGCGATGAGCAGTTCTTC. Protein sequence: CATSREWGDEQFF.

This rearrangement joins TRBV6-1 to TRBJ2-7, with 14 bases fitting TRBD2. The CDR3 covers 19 residues. CDR1 and CDR2 from the germline V gene are MNHNS and SASEGT. With 6 bases clipped from V and 3 bases from J, the junction kept 16 bases outside the gene matches. The CDR3 loop reads CASSPPGLAGGSARYEQYF. In DNA form, the CDR3 reads TGTGCCAGCAGCCCTCCCGGACTAGCGGGGGGCTCCGCCCGCTACGAGCAGTACTTC.

This clonotype was detected ten times or more. The chain carries TRBV28 and TRBJ2-7, with a tentative D call TRBD2 (5 bases). The V end was cut by 5 bases, the J end by 2 bases, with 13 bases between. Looked up from germline, CDR1 is MDHEN and CDR2 is SYDVKM. The CDR3 sequence is 14 residues long. The CDR3 here is CASSLGLIAYEQYF. The CDR3 region has the DNA TGTGCCAGCAGTCTCGGACTCATAGCCTACGAGCAGTACTTC.

This clonotype was observed a few times. The V call is TRBV2, the J call TRBJ1-4; a weak D match, TRBD1 (6 bases). The CDR3 is 17 residues long. CDR1 is SNHLY and CDR2 is FYNNEI in the germline V gene. Trimming removed 5 bases from V and 2 bases from J, with 18 bases in between. This CDR3 reads CASSLFGTLGTNEKLFF. The CDR3 DNA reads as TGTGCCAGCAGTCTATTTGGGACACTGGGGACTAATGAAAAACTGTTTTTT.

This clonotype came up many times. The J gene is TRBJ2-5, the V gene TRBV20-1, with a possible D match to TRBD1 (5 bases). The CDR3 is made up of 12 amino acids. Trimming took off 2 bases at V and 3 bases at J, with 7 bases between the two ends. Germline CDR1 DFQATT, CDR2 SNEGSKA (reference sequence). CDR3 coding DNA: TGCAGTGCTAGACAGGGCGAAGAGACCCAGTACTTC. Its protein is CSARQGEETQYF.

This clonotype was counted at least ten times. J is TRBJ2-2 and V is TRBV11-3, with 7 bases identical to TRBD2. Germline values: CDR1 SGHNT, CDR2 YENEEA. This CDR3 is built from 16 residues. V shed 4 bases, J shed 3 bases, and the junction held 8 bases outside the gene matches. CDR3 in amino acids: CASSSRDRGDTGELFF. As DNA, the CDR3 is TGTGCCAGCAGCTCCCGGGACCGGGGGGACACCGGGGAGCTGTTTTTT.

This clonotype has a handful of counts. V usage is TRBV2 and J usage is TRBJ1-1; TRBD1 aligns across 8 bases. Germline loops: CDR1 SNHLY, CDR2 FYNNEI. The V segment lost 4 bases and the J segment 5 bases; nucleotides outside the gene matches: 3. The CDR3 has 13 amino acids. CDR3 coding DNA: TGTGCCAGCAGTGGGGACAGGTCGACTGAAGCTTTCTTT. Its translation is CASSGDRSTEAFF.

In this sample, this clonotype turned up many times. The chain combines TRBV11-1 with TRBJ2-1, with TRBD2 matching over 7 bases. The V gene end was trimmed by 4 bases and the J gene end by 3 bases; junction bases not matched to a gene: 6. CDR1 and CDR2 from the germline V gene are SGHAT and FQDESV (reference sequence). The CDR3 totals 15 residues. CDR3 sequence reads: CASSYHGGSYNEQFF. The CDR3 nucleotides are TGTGCCAGCAGCTACCACGGGGGGAGCTACAATGAGCAGTTCTTC. Using reference TRBV11-1 and TRBJ2-1 for the parts outside the CDR3, the full variable domain is EAEVAQSPRYKITEKSQAVAFWCDPISGHATLYWYRQILGQGPELLVQFQDESVVDDSQLPKDRFSAERLKGVDSTLKIQPAELGDSAMYLCASSYHGGSYNEQFFGPGTRLTVL.

This clonotype was observed at least ten times. V gene TRBV7-9 combines with J gene TRBJ2-7; 10 nucleotides match TRBD1. The CDR3 has 15 residues. V was clipped by 5 bases and J by 3 bases; unmatched bases: 7. Germline CDR1 SEHNR, CDR2 FQNEAQ (reference sequence). CDR3 in DNA: TGTGCCAGCAGCCGACAGGGGGCGTTGAGCTACGAGCAGTACTTC. Protein sequence: CASSRQGALSYEQYF.

This clonotype was detected ten times or more. The chain uses TRBV7-8 and TRBJ2-3; 7 nucleotides line up with TRBD2. Germline CDR1 and CDR2: SGHVS and FQNEAQ. The J segment lost 3 bases and the V segment lost 3 bases, leaving 6 bases of the junction unmatched. The CDR3 consists of 15 residues. The CDR3 DNA reads TGTGCCAGCAGCTTCACAGCTAGCGGAACAGATACGCAGTATTTT. This gives the protein CASSFTASGTDTQYF. The full variable domain, its missing parts supplied by reference TRBV7-8 and TRBJ2-3, is GAGVSQSPRYKVAKRGQDVALRCDPISGHVSLFWYQQALGQGPEFLTYFQNEAQLDKSGLPSDRFFAERPEGSVSTLKIQRTQQEDSAVYLCASSFTASGTDTQYFGPGTRLTVL.